The 6 T cell receptor beta chains in this list originate from one sample, sequenced in a study of identical twins. TCRdb reanalysed the 5' RACE reads using MiXCR and keeps one entry per CDR3 protein. The sample records 400,000 to 500,000 distinct CDR3 sequences, 15% to 20% being singletons. Sequencing input: naive T cells sorted from blood. All receptors derive from a man aged 45 to 65 in good health.

The chain uses TRBV20-1 and TRBJ2-3; 9 nucleotides match TRBD2. Germline assignment: CDR1 DFQATT and CDR2 SNEGSKA (reference sequence). J was trimmed by 4 bases and V by 5 bases; bases with no gene match: 10. CDR3 size: 15 residues. The CDR3 sequence: CSAYKAGGPADTQYF. As DNA, the CDR3 is TGCAGTGCTTATAAAGCGGGGGGCCCCGCAGATACGCAGTATTTT.

This clonotype turned up a few times. The CDR3, as DNA: TGTGCCAGCGTGGAGGATCACTACAATGAGCAGTTCTTC. Translated, it gives CASVEDHYNEQFF. V gene TRBV2 combines with J gene TRBJ2-1, with a possible D match to TRBD2 (5 bases). The CDR3 is made up of 13 amino acids. V lost 8 bases and J 3 bases, leaving 11 bases between the germline ends. The germline gives CDR1 SNHLY, CDR2 FYNNEI.

This clonotype was observed a handful of times. The J gene is TRBJ2-1, the V gene TRBV16; TRBD1 is a possible D gene (5 bases). Germline assignment: CDR1 KGHSY and CDR2 FQNENV. This CDR3 contains 14 residues. The V end lost 2 bases, the J end lost 7 bases, and 12 bases lay between the germline ends. The chain's CDR3 is CASSQRGILNEQFF. For the CDR3, the DNA is TGTGCCAGCAGCCAAAGGGGAATACTTAATGAGCAGTTCTTC.

This clonotype appeared many times. The chain couples TRBV12-3 or TRBV12-4 to TRBJ1-2, with D unresolved. The ends were cut back, 6 bases at V and 2 bases at J, with 4 bases in the middle. CDR3 length equals 11 residues. The DNA of the CDR3 is TGTGCCAGCAGCCGAAACTATGGCTACACCTTC. Its translation is CASSRNYGYTF.

The chain employs TRBV5-1 and TRBJ1-1, with D unclear. Germline values: CDR1 SGHRS, CDR2 YFSETQ. The CDR3 covers 13 residues. Trimming left V 0 bases short and J 3 bases short, with 6 bases between. CDR3 DNA: TGCGCCAGCAGCTTGGCCAGATACACTGAAGCTTTCTTT. Translating gives CASSLARYTEAFF. Full variable domain (outside the CDR3, taken from reference TRBV5-1 and TRBJ1-1): KAGVTQTPRYLIKTRGQQVTLSCSPISGHRSVSWYQQTPGQGLQFLFEYFSETQRNKGNFPGRFSGRQFSNSRSEMNVSTLELGDSALYLCASSLARYTEAFFGQGTRLTVV.

In regard to this clonotype: This sequence is one base from a far larger clone and is likely a read error. The gene calls are TRBV12-3 or TRBV12-4 and TRBJ2-1, with D unresolved. The CDR3 has 11 residues. The DNA for the CDR3 is TGTACCAGCAGTTTTTACAATGAGCAGTTCTTC. This sequence encodes CTSSFYNEQFF.